This T cell receptor (beta chain) was identified during a study of blood T cell repertoires in COVID-19. Study-wide background: The cDNA or gDNA used as material had been derived from T cells, B-cell-depleted T cells, or PBMCs.

Per the authors' pipeline: The authors estimated nucleated cell counts from reference gene primer amplification. Assay: immunoSEQ multiplex PCR; the TCRdb copy retains only in-frame clones and omits some. V, J and clone size reflect that table, while D and trimming were determined from the DNA. The data show about 60,000 clones, about 80% seen once. In Seattle, patients joined the study during active infection and were tracked longitudinally. The source is a man aged 25-45 years with COVID-19, enrolled during active disease. The sample was peripheral blood.

This CDR3 is CASSDIDRGHTGELFF. The CDR3 DNA reads TGTGCCAGCAGTGATATAGACAGGGGGCACACCGGGGAGCTGTTTTTT. The chain links TRBV6-1 to TRBJ2-2; TRBD1 matches 10 bases. Trimming removed 3 bases from V and 3 bases from J; junction bases left unmatched: 4. The germline V gene has CDR1 MNHNS and CDR2 SASEGT. The CDR3 extends over 16 amino acids.